One sample yielded the 12 T cell receptor beta chains listed below, sequenced in a study of shared clonotypes between healthy human individuals. The data were produced by immunoSEQ multiplex PCR, yet TCRdb's version contains in-frame clones alone and is incomplete. The profile shows roughly 660,000 clones, about 90% of them singletons. The source material was memory CD8+ T cells from PBMCs. Subset: CD45RO+ cells pooled with CCR7-negative TemRA cells. The origin of the receptors is a man aged 18 to 29 in good health. Some clones in this sample may be carry-over from other donors' samples.

The J gene is TRBJ2-7, the V gene TRBV28; 8 positions match TRBD1. After removal of 3 bases from V and 2 bases from J, the junction contained 3 bases not matched to a gene. This CDR3 region has 14 residues. Germline V gene lookup returns CDR1 MDHEN and CDR2 SYDVKM. The chain's CDR3 is CASSLTGATYEQYF. CDR3 in DNA: TGTGCCAGCAGTTTGACAGGGGCGACCTACGAGCAGTACTTC. The full variable domain, completed using reference TRBV28 and TRBJ2-7, is DVKVTQSSRYLVKRTGEKVFLECVQDMDHENMFWYRQDPGLGLRLIYFSYDVKMKEKGDIPEGYSVSREKKERFSLILESASTNQTSMYLCASSLTGATYEQYFGPGTRLTVT.

CDR3 sequence (DNA): TGCGCCAGCAGCCTCCCCCAAGAAAGCGGGAGGGACGCAGATACGCAGTATTTT. Its translation: CASSLPQESGRDADTQYF. The gene calls are TRBV5-1 and TRBJ2-3, with TRBD2 matching over 10 bases. V lost 4 bases to trimming and J lost 4 bases; unmatched junction nucleotides: 15. The CDR3 spans 18 residues. Germline CDR1 is SGHRS and CDR2 is YFSETQ.

This clone appeared a single time. The chain uses TRBV7-9 and TRBJ2-6; D uncertain. The V and J ends lost 5 bases and 1 base respectively, with 9 bases between them. The length of the CDR3 is 15 residues. CDR1 and CDR2 (germline): SEHNR, FQNEAQ (reference sequence). CDR3 sequence reads: CASSSRDSGANVLTF. The CDR3 region has the DNA TGTGCCAGCAGCAGTAGGGATTCTGGGGCCAACGTCCTGACTTTC.

This sequence joins TRBV11-2 and TRBJ1-1; D is unclear. This CDR3 region has 16 residues. Germline CDR1 reads SGHAT; CDR2 reads FQNNGV. The V gene lost 1 base and the J gene lost 1 base, with 13 bases spanning the gap. CDR3 sequence reads: CASSLVRIEGNTEAFF. DNA of the CDR3: TGTGCCAGCAGCTTAGTGCGTATCGAGGGGAACACTGAAGCTTTCTTT.

Here the CDR3 reads CASSLGDRYSYEQYF. DNA for the CDR3: TGTGCCAGCAGCTTGGGGGACAGATACTCCTACGAGCAGTACTTC. The J gene is TRBJ2-7, the V gene TRBV5-4; 7 bases are a match to TRBD1. V trimming: 0 bases; J trimming: 0 bases; junction bases outside the gene matches: 3. Germline V gene lookup returns CDR1 SGHNT and CDR2 YYREEE (reference sequence). CDR3 size: 15 residues.

V gene TRBV28 combines with J gene TRBJ2-5; D might be TRBD1 or TRBD2, each matching 6 bases. From germline, CDR1 is MDHEN and CDR2 SYDVKM. There are 17 residues in the CDR3. V lost 4 bases to trimming and J lost 5 bases, with 23 bases between them. The CDR3 sequence: CASSWTGTSLGGETQYF. CDR3 nucleotides: TGTGCCAGCAGTTGGACTGGGACTTCCCTAGGGGGGGAGACCCAGTACTTC.

V and J are TRBV7-9 and TRBJ2-7; tentatively, D is TRBD2 (5 bases). Trimming stripped 1 base from V and 0 bases from J, with 10 bases between. There are 15 residues in the CDR3. CDR1 is SEHNR, CDR2 FQNEAQ, per germline (reference sequence). CDR3 DNA: TGTGCCAGCAGCTTAGGGGAGACCCACTCCTACGAGCAGTACTTC. Protein sequence: CASSLGETHSYEQYF.

The sample holds one count of this clone. This chain connects TRBV6-1 to TRBJ2-5; perhaps TRBD2 as D (6 bases). The V gene lost 5 bases and the J gene lost 5 bases, with 12 bases spanning the gap. The germline CDR1 and CDR2 sequences are MNHNS and SASEGT. The CDR3 consists of 13 residues. The CDR3 bases are TGTGCCAGCAGTCGCGTTGGGGGGGAGACCCAGTACTTC. Translating gives CASSRVGGETQYF.

The CDR3 region has the DNA TGTGCCATCAGACCTCCGGGACAGGGGGATACGCAGTATTTT. Its translation is CAIRPPGQGDTQYF. This chain joins TRBV10-3 and TRBJ2-3, with TRBD1 matching 10 bases. The CDR3 is made up of 14 amino acids. Unmatched junction bases numbered 6, after V lost 6 bases and J lost 6 bases. Germline CDR1 is ENHRY and CDR2 is SYGVKD.

The chain links TRBV13 to TRBJ2-7; D is ambiguous. This CDR3 is 13 amino acids long. Germline values: CDR1 PRHDT, CDR2 FYEKMQ (reference sequence). Trimming removed 3 bases from V and 5 bases from J, with 11 bases in between. The CDR3 protein is CASSLKGYHEQYF. The CDR3 coding sequence is TGTGCCAGCAGCTTGAAAGGGTACCACGAGCAGTACTTC.

The chain links TRBV11-3 to TRBJ1-1, with 8 bases matching TRBD1. The CDR3 consists of 17 residues. Germline CDR1 and CDR2: SGHNT and YENEEA. Trimming cost V 1 base and J 1 base; bases outside gene matches: 8. The CDR3 sequence: CASSLGYAGTGNTEAFF. The CDR3 DNA sequence: TGTGCCAGCAGCTTAGGTTATGCTGGGACAGGGAACACTGAAGCTTTCTTT.

J is TRBJ2-3 and V is TRBV29-1, with D possibly being TRBD1 (6 bases). V lost 6 bases, J lost 1 base, and 17 bases lay in between. CDR3 size: 15 residues. Per the germline V gene, CDR1 is SQVTM and CDR2 is ANQGSEA. The CDR3, as DNA: TGCAGCGTCTTTCCAGGGGTAGATGGCACAGATACGCAGTATTTT. Protein: CSVFPGVDGTDTQYF.